Listed here are 21 T cell receptor beta chains from one sample, sequenced in a study of T cell repertoires in cytomegalovirus infection. Antigen specificity for these receptors is unknown. Via MiXCR, TCRdb re-called the reads, giving one row per CDR3 protein. The top ten clones hold roughly 15% of a sample with about 500,000 distinct CDR3 sequences, around 30% of them seen once. This specimen was cultured PBMCs, taken from culture after CMV antigen stimulation. These receptors all come from a human donor in good health (CMV status not recorded). Some clones in this sample may be carry-over from other donors' samples.

In its sample, this clonotype was seen a few times. The chain recombines TRBV7-2 with TRBJ2-1; D is ambiguous. This CDR3 has 13 amino acids. Germline assignment: CDR1 SGHTA and CDR2 FQGNSA. Trimming cost V 1 base and J 10 bases, with 11 bases left between them. This chain's CDR3 is CASSLEASMEQFF. Written as DNA, the CDR3 is TGTGCCAGCAGCTTAGAGGCTTCCATGGAGCAGTTCTTC.

The chain couples TRBV7-8 to TRBJ2-1; D possibly uses TRBD1 or TRBD2 (5 bases each). V was trimmed by 11 bases and J by 0 bases, leaving 14 bases between them. The CDR3 spans 14 residues. CDR1 is SGHVS and CDR2 is FQNEAQ in the germline V gene. The CDR3 region is CAAGAGSSYNEQFF. In DNA, the CDR3 is TGTGCCGCCGGGGCAGGTAGCTCCTACAATGAGCAGTTCTTC.

This clonotype was detected ten times or more. The chain combines TRBV27 with TRBJ1-6, with TRBD1 as a possible D gene (5 bases). CDR3 size: 15 residues. CDR1 and CDR2 from the germline V gene are MNHEY and SMNVEV (reference sequence). V lost 5 bases and J lost 10, with 18 bases in between. CDR3 sequence reads: CASSPNQGRGSPLHF. The CDR3, as DNA: TGTGCCAGCAGTCCCAACCAGGGTCGAGGGTCACCCCTCCACTTT.

CDR3: CASSHVVPRIAGGRNEQFF. CDR3 DNA: TGTGCCAGCAGCCATGTCGTCCCGAGAATAGCGGGAGGACGGAATGAGCAGTTCTTC. The V call is TRBV7-2, the J call TRBJ2-1, with 10 bases lining up with TRBD2. Germline CDR1 and CDR2: SGHTA and FQGNSA. Losses at the gene ends were 5 bases for V and 7 bases for J; bases not matched to a gene: 20. The CDR3 covers 19 residues.

The rearrangement joins TRBV4-1 to TRBJ2-2; TRBD2 matches at 10 bases. The germline V gene has CDR1 MGHRA and CDR2 YSYEKL. The CDR3 is 16 residues long. The V and J ends lost 0 bases and 6 bases, in that order; junction bases with no gene match: 4. The CDR3 DNA sequence: TGCGCCAGCAGCCAAGATCCTAGCGGGAGCCCCGGGGAGCTGTTTTTT. Protein: CASSQDPSGSPGELFF.

This rearrangement joins TRBV7-9 to TRBJ2-1; 7 nucleotides line up with TRBD2. CDR1 and CDR2 from the germline V gene are SEHNR and FQNEAQ (reference sequence). The CDR3 contains 16 residues. V trimming: 5 bases; J trimming: 5 bases; junction bases outside the gene matches: 12. The CDR3 coding sequence is TGTGCCAGCAGCCCACATGAGGGGCTAGCGGACAATGAGCAGTTCTTC. It codes for CASSPHEGLADNEQFF.

This clonotype has only a few counts. V gene TRBV12-3 or TRBV12-4 combines with J gene TRBJ2-5, with a tentative D call TRBD1 (5 bases). The CDR3 is made up of 14 amino acids. The germline V and J ends were trimmed by 6 bases and 0 bases, with 11 bases remaining between them. The CDR3 bases are TGTGCCAGCAGGGACACAGTGTACCAAGAGACCCAGTACTTC. It yields the protein CASRDTVYQETQYF.

Only a few counts were recorded for this clonotype. The chain is built from TRBV19 and TRBJ2-1; possible D gene TRBD2, 6 bases. Germline V CDR1 and CDR2: LNHDA, SQIVND (reference sequence). CDR3 length: 15 amino acids. The ends were cut back, 10 bases at V and 3 bases at J, with 19 bases in the middle. CDR3 sequence reads: CATKIGGDNYNEQFF. CDR3 DNA sequence: TGTGCCACCAAGATAGGCGGGGATAACTACAATGAGCAGTTCTTC.

The chain carries TRBV7-6 and TRBJ2-1, with D perhaps given as TRBD1 or TRBD2 (5 bases each). This CDR3 is built from 14 residues. V was clipped by 1 base and J by 4 bases, with 8 bases between them. CDR1 SGHVS and CDR2 FNYEAQ come from the germline V gene. DNA of the CDR3: TGTGCCAGCAGCTTAGAAGGGGAGTACAATGAGCAGTTCTTC. This gives the protein CASSLEGEYNEQFF.

This chain joins TRBV7-9 and TRBJ2-7; D uncertain. Germline lookup yields CDR1 SEHNR and CDR2 FQNEAQ (reference sequence). The CDR3 is 12 residues long. Deletions cut 1 base from V and 9 bases from J, with 10 bases between. DNA for the CDR3: TGTGCCAGCAGCTTAGTCCCCGGGCGGCAGTACGTC. Its translation: CASSLVPGRQYV.

The V and J genes are TRBV19 and TRBJ2-7; 10 nucleotides align to TRBD1. After removal of 4 bases from V and 2 bases from J, the junction contained 5 bases not matched to a gene. Germline V gene data show CDR1 as LNHDA and CDR2 as SQIVND (reference sequence). This CDR3 region has 15 residues. CDR3 region: CASSRDRGLTYEQYF. The CDR3 DNA reads TGTGCCAGTAGTAGGGACAGGGGCCTTACCTACGAGCAGTACTTC.

This clonotype was found a few times. The DNA of the CDR3 is TGTGCCAGCAGCTTTCGATCCGGGACAGGGTATCAAGAGACCCAGTACTTC. It is translated as CASSFRSGTGYQETQYF. This chain joins TRBV7-6 and TRBJ2-5, with 9 bases matching TRBD1. The CDR3 totals 17 residues. In germline, CDR1 is SGHVS, CDR2 FNYEAQ. Trimming took 3 bases from V and 2 from J; bases not matched to a gene: 10. Looking up the rest from reference TRBV7-6 and TRBJ2-5 gives the full variable domain: GAGVSQSPRYKVTKRGQDVALRCDPISGHVSLYWYRQALGQGPEFLTYFNYEAQQDKSGLPNDRFSAERPEGSISTLTIQRTEQRDSAMYRCASSFRSGTGYQETQYFGPGTRLLVL.

The chain recombines TRBV6-8 with TRBJ1-5; tentatively, D is TRBD1 (5 bases). CDR1 and CDR2 (germline): MNHGY, SAAAGT. The ends were cut back, 6 bases at V and 5 bases at J, with 20 bases in the middle. This CDR3 region has 16 residues. The CDR3 protein is CASRAAQGGWDQPQHF. CDR3 nucleotide sequence: TGTGCCAGCAGGGCAGCTCAGGGAGGTTGGGATCAGCCCCAGCATTTT.

This rearrangement joins TRBV19 to TRBJ2-1, with 10 positions matching TRBD1. V shed 2 bases and J 8 bases; nucleotides not matched to a gene: 12. Per the germline V gene, CDR1 is LNHDA and CDR2 is SQIVND (reference sequence). The CDR3 loop spans 17 amino acids. The CDR3 is CASSITRDRGLPYEQFF. The CDR3 DNA follows: TGTGCCAGTAGTATAACGAGGGACAGGGGACTCCCGTATGAGCAGTTCTTC. The full variable domain, rest sourced from reference TRBV19 and TRBJ2-1, is DGGITQSPKYLFRKEGQNVTLSCEQNLNHDAMYWYRQDPGQGLRLIYYSQIVNDFQKGDIAEGYSVSREKKESFPLTVTSAQKNPTAFYLCASSITRDRGLPYEQFFGPGTRLTVL.

Remarks on this clonotype: A much larger clone differs from this one at a single base, so this may be a read error. The V gene is TRBV12-3 or TRBV12-4, the J gene TRBJ2-1; the match to TRBD2 covers 10 bases. Germline trimming cut 6 bases from V and 4 bases from J; bases unmatched to any gene: 9. This CDR3 comprises 16 residues. Written as DNA, the CDR3 is TGTGCCAGCAGCTACCAAGCGGGAGGGGGGTACAATGAGCAGTTCTTC. Protein product: CASSYQAGGGYNEQFF.

There are many counts of this clonotype. The chain joins TRBV7-8 to TRBJ1-6, with a possible D match to TRBD1 (6 bases). Germline assignment: CDR1 SGHVS and CDR2 FQNEAQ. The CDR3 is 14 amino acids. Trimming cost V 6 bases and J 7 bases, with 13 bases left between them. The CDR3 nucleotides are TGTGCCAGCAGGGACAGTTCGGGCAATTCACCCCTCCACTTT. Translated: CASRDSSGNSPLHF.

This sequence joins TRBV24-1 and TRBJ1-1; D not certain. This CDR3 is built from 13 residues. Trimming stripped 7 bases from V and 1 base from J, with 9 bases between. Germline V CDR1 and CDR2: KGHDR, SFDVKD. DNA for the CDR3: TGTGCCACCAGGCCCGGTGGGAACACTGAAGCTTTCTTT. It is translated as CATRPGGNTEAFF.

The chain has TRBV6-8 and TRBJ1-1; TRBD1 agrees at 8 bases. CDR1 and CDR2 from the germline V gene are MNHGY and SAAAGT. This CDR3 has 14 amino acids. J gave up 3 bases and V 0 bases, and 0 bases lay outside the gene matches. The CDR3 nucleotides are TGTGCCAGCAGTTACTCGGACAGGGACACTGAAGCTTTCTTT. It translates to CASSYSDRDTEAFF.

This rearrangement joins TRBV20-1 to TRBJ1-4; D remains unclear. Germline-derived CDR1 and CDR2 are DFQATT and SNEGSKA (reference sequence). The CDR3 is 15 amino acids. Trimming left V 2 bases short and J 4 bases short, with 14 bases between. The chain's CDR3 is CSARLLTSSNEKLFF. In DNA form, the CDR3 reads TGCAGTGCTAGACTTCTGACAAGCAGTAATGAAAAACTGTTTTTT.

V and J are TRBV7-9 and TRBJ2-7; 11 bases agree with TRBD2. With V trimmed by 1 base and J by 0 bases, 11 bases remained unmatched. Germline CDR1 and CDR2: SEHNR and FQNEAQ (reference sequence). This CDR3 has 19 residues. The DNA of the CDR3 is TGTGCCAGCAGCTTAGACCCTAGCGGGAGGTCTCAGAGCTCCTACGAGCAGTACGTC. Its protein product is CASSLDPSGRSQSSYEQYV.

V gene TRBV4-3 combines with J gene TRBJ2-3; 12 positions match TRBD2. Losses at the gene ends were 2 bases for V and 4 bases for J; bases not matched to a gene: 4. CDR1 and CDR2 from the germline V gene are LGHNA and YSLEER. The CDR3 runs to 16 residues. DNA for the CDR3: TGCGCCAGCAGCCAACCTAGCGGGAGGGCCCCAGATACGCAGTATTTT. Amino acid sequence: CASSQPSGRAPDTQYF.